These 23 T cell receptor beta chains were sequenced from one sample in a study of blood T cells in healthy people across ages. The use of a sample-barcoded 5' primer and a J-beta primer mix characterized a second PCR of about 7 to 12 cycles. TCRdb redid the calling of the 5' RACE reads with MiXCR, one entry per CDR3 protein. The top ten clones hold 7.7% of a sample with 1.5 million to 2 million distinct CDR3 sequences, approximately 28% of them seen once. The source material was blood. These receptors came from a woman aged 30 to 39 in good health.

The chain joins TRBV6-2 or TRBV6-3 to TRBJ2-1; D may match TRBD1 or TRBD2 (5 bases each). Trimming left V 5 bases short and J 5 bases short, with 19 bases between. Germline lookup yields CDR1 MNHEY and CDR2 SVGEGT. The CDR3 totals 16 residues. CDR3 protein: CASSPWGRGAHNEQFF. CDR3 bases: TGTGCCAGCAGTCCGTGGGGACGGGGCGCTCACAATGAGCAGTTCTTC.

Only a few counts were recorded for this clonotype. V usage is TRBV20-1 and J usage is TRBJ1-5; 9 positions agree with TRBD1. Germline values: CDR1 DFQATT, CDR2 SNEGSKA (reference sequence). The CDR3 extends over 15 amino acids. Germline trimming cut 5 bases from V and 0 bases from J; bases unmatched to any gene: 5. The CDR3 loop is CSALGQGYSNQPQHF. The CDR3 bases are TGCAGTGCTCTCGGACAGGGGTATAGCAATCAGCCCCAGCATTTT.

This clonotype was observed at least ten times. The gene calls are TRBV20-1 and TRBJ1-2; 7 bases are a match to TRBD1. The CDR3 extends over 11 amino acids. Germline CDR1 reads DFQATT; CDR2 reads SNEGSKA (reference sequence). With V trimmed by 6 bases and J by 7 bases, 5 bases remained unmatched. CDR3 in DNA: TGCAGTGCAGACAGGGCGACTGGCTACACCTTC. Protein: CSADRATGYTF.

In its sample, this clonotype was seen many times. The chain is built from TRBV7-2 and TRBJ2-5; 9 bases align to TRBD2. The ends lost 7 bases at V and 4 bases at J; junction bases unmatched: 16. Germline CDR1 reads SGHTA; CDR2 reads FQGNSA. The CDR3 is 17 amino acids. CDR3: CASNRRDSGRGGETQYF. CDR3 sequence (DNA): TGTGCCAGCAACCGAAGGGATAGCGGGAGAGGGGGAGAGACCCAGTACTTC.

With regard to this clonotype: One base away lies a much larger clone, so this may be a sequencing read error. The genes are TRBV29-1 and TRBJ2-1, with 7 nucleotides matching TRBD1. J lost 10 bases, V lost 7 bases, and 16 bases had no gene match. The CDR3 totals 14 residues. CDR1 is SQVTM and CDR2 is ANQGSEA in the germline V gene. The CDR3: CSGPRGSLSYEQFF. The DNA of the CDR3 is TGCAGCGGTCCCAGGGGGAGTCTCTCCTACGAGCAGTTCTTC.

This clonotype has ten or more counts. The chain joins TRBV7-2 to TRBJ2-3; D gene uncertain. Trimming cost V 6 bases and J 1 base, with 8 bases left between them. This CDR3 has 13 amino acids. The germline gives CDR1 SGHTA, CDR2 FQGNSA. CDR3 loop: CASSYTGTDTQYF. The CDR3 nucleotides are TGTGCCAGCAGTTACACGGGCACAGATACGCAGTATTTT.

This chain connects TRBV4-1 to TRBJ1-4, with TRBD1 identical over 10 bases. The CDR3 is made up of 20 amino acids. Germline CDR1 MGHRA, CDR2 YSYEKL. J was trimmed by 0 bases and V by 0 bases; bases with no gene match: 10. In DNA, the CDR3 is TGCGCCAGCAGCCAAGATCCGGGGACAGGGGCAGGAACAACTAATGAAAAACTGTTTTTT. The encoded protein is CASSQDPGTGAGTTNEKLFF.

This clonotype was observed a few times. A much larger clone sits a single nucleotide away, making a read error possible. This chain uses TRBV6-1 with TRBJ1-5, with TRBD1 identical over 8 bases. This CDR3 contains 13 residues. V was clipped by 6 bases and J by 5 bases; unmatched bases: 3. Germline V CDR1 and CDR2: MNHNS, SASEGT. CDR3 residues: CASRQDRDQPQHF. The CDR3 region has the DNA TGTGCCAGCAGACAGGACAGGGATCAGCCCCAGCATTTT.

The chain has TRBV20-1 and TRBJ1-1; 7 nucleotides align to TRBD1. V lost 7 bases to trimming and J lost 1 base; unmatched junction nucleotides: 6. This CDR3 is built from 13 residues. Germline V gene lookup returns CDR1 DFQATT and CDR2 SNEGSKA (reference sequence). The DNA for the CDR3 is TGCAGTGTCCCGGGACAGCAGAACACTGAAGCTTTCTTT. Residues: CSVPGQQNTEAFF.

There are many counts of this clonotype. The rearrangement joins TRBV6-2 or TRBV6-3 to TRBJ2-7, with 7 positions matching TRBD2. Germline assignment: CDR1 MNHEY and CDR2 SVGEGT. The CDR3 length is 15 residues. V shed 2 bases and J 2 bases; nucleotides not matched to a gene: 6. CDR3 loop: CASSYKAGLTYEQYF. The CDR3 nucleotides are TGTGCCAGCAGTTACAAAGCGGGGCTAACCTACGAGCAGTACTTC.

This rearrangement joins TRBV28 to TRBJ2-5; a possible D gene is TRBD2 (5 bases). V lost 6 bases and J 7 bases, leaving 21 bases between the germline ends. CDR3 length: 15 amino acids. CDR1 and CDR2 (germline): MDHEN, SYDVKM. CDR3 DNA: TGTGCCAGCAGCCTTGGAGGTACCGGATATTGGACCCAGTACTTC. This sequence encodes CASSLGGTGYWTQYF.

This clonotype occurred a few times. This chain connects TRBV5-1 to TRBJ1-2; tentatively, D is TRBD1 (5 bases). CDR3 length: 13 amino acids. From germline, CDR1 is SGHRS and CDR2 YFSETQ. Trimming removed 4 bases at V and 6 bases at J, with 13 bases between. CDR3 amino acids: CASSGTPRDGYTF. The CDR3 bases are TGCGCCAGCAGCGGGACCCCAAGGGATGGCTACACCTTC.

This clonotype has just one count. A junction end diverges from the germline sequence, so it may reflect a read error. The chain employs TRBV2 and TRBJ1-2; D possibly corresponds to TRBD1 (5 bases). The CDR3 spans 13 residues. Germline CDR1 and CDR2: SNHLY and FYNNEI. The chain's CDR3 is CATLRDYNYGHTF. As DNA, the CDR3 is TGTGCCACCCTCAGGGATTATAACTATGGCCACACCTTC.

V is TRBV29-1 and J is TRBJ1-2; the match to TRBD1 covers 9 bases. Looked up from germline, CDR1 is SQVTM and CDR2 is ANQGSEA. Trimming removed 4 bases from V and 10 bases from J; junction bases left unmatched: 4. This CDR3 region has 11 residues. In nucleotides, the CDR3 is TGCAGCGTTGTCAGGACAGGGGACTACACCTTC. Its protein product is CSVVRTGDYTF.

To note about this clonotype: A much larger clone differs by one base, so this may be a read error. V gene TRBV5-1 combines with J gene TRBJ2-3; a possible D gene is TRBD2 (6 bases). V was clipped by 0 bases and J by 0 bases, with 8 bases between them. The CDR3 length is 15 residues. CDR1 and CDR2 from the germline V gene are SGHRS and YFSETQ. CDR3 DNA: TGCGCCAGCAGCTTGGATGCGGGGAGCACAGATACGCAGTATTTT. Translating gives CASSLDAGSTDTQYF.

About this clonotype: One end of the junction is discordant with germline, which a read error may explain. The J gene is TRBJ2-3, the V gene TRBV20-1; TRBD2 might be the D (7 bases). This CDR3 region has 11 residues. The germline V gene has CDR1 DFQATT and CDR2 SNEGSKA (reference sequence). The CDR3 DNA is TGCAATGCTATAGGGGGGGGTGCGCAGTATTTT. The encoded protein is CNAIGGGAQYF.

Comment on this clonotype: A much larger clone lies one base from this, so it may be a read error. As DNA, the CDR3 is TGCGCCAGCAGCCAAGGCCAGGGAAAATCCTACGAGCAGTACTTC. This sequence encodes CASSQGQGKSYEQYF. The rearrangement links TRBV4-3 to TRBJ2-7; perhaps TRBD1 as D (5 bases). CDR1 and CDR2 from the germline V gene are LGHNA and YSLEER. V lost 1 base and J lost 1, with 11 bases in between. CDR3 length: 15 amino acids.

This clonotype was found a few times. The chain joins TRBV7-3 to TRBJ2-2, with D possibly being TRBD1 (5 bases). Germline CDR1 is SGHTA and CDR2 is FQGTGA. Trimming removed 0 bases from V and 4 bases from J, with 9 bases in between. This CDR3 spans 15 amino acids. CDR3 amino acids: CASSLTRESTGELFF. Written as DNA, the CDR3 is TGTGCCAGCAGCTTAACCAGGGAATCCACCGGGGAGCTGTTTTTT.

The table lists this clonotype with a few counts. Germline is not matched at one junction end, which may reflect a read error. V usage is TRBV6-5 and J usage is TRBJ2-4; TRBD1 matches at 10 bases. Germline V lookup: CDR1 MNHEY, CDR2 SVGAGI. The CDR3 runs to 16 residues. CDR3 nucleotide sequence: TGTGCCAGCAGTCTGGACAGGGGGAGAGCCAAAAACGTTCAGTACTTC. Protein product: CASSLDRGRAKNVQYF.

This clonotype was seen a few times. The V call is TRBV6-2 or TRBV6-3, the J call TRBJ1-1; no clear D. The CDR3 runs 16 residues. Per germline, CDR1 MNHEY and CDR2 SVGEGT. Trimming stripped 2 bases from V and 2 bases from J, with 15 bases between. CDR3 protein: CASSYPLGVRNTEAFF. CDR3 coding DNA: TGTGCCAGCAGTTACCCCTTGGGAGTTCGTAACACTGAAGCTTTCTTT.

The chain joins TRBV7-2 to TRBJ2-3; D might be TRBD2 (6 bases). This CDR3 has 19 residues. Germline V gives CDR1 SGHTA, CDR2 FQGNSA. V was trimmed by 5 bases and J by 0 bases, leaving 24 bases between them. The CDR3 region is CASSQVLVGGAPSTDTQYF. CDR3 nucleotide sequence: TGTGCCAGCAGCCAAGTATTGGTAGGAGGGGCCCCAAGCACAGATACGCAGTATTTT.

The chain is built from TRBV28 and TRBJ2-1; D not certain. The CDR3 contains 14 residues. The germline V and J ends were trimmed by 5 bases and 3 bases, with 11 bases remaining between them. Germline CDR1 reads MDHEN; CDR2 reads SYDVKM. CDR3 region: CASSPRTVYNEQFF. The CDR3 DNA sequence: TGTGCCAGCAGTCCAAGAACCGTCTACAATGAGCAGTTCTTC.

J is TRBJ1-6 and V is TRBV4-2; 10 bases are a match to TRBD1. V gave up 4 bases and J gave up 8 bases; unmatched junction bases: 8. The CDR3 contains 16 residues. Germline loops: CDR1 LGHNA, CDR2 YNFKEQ. The CDR3 DNA is TGTGCCAGCAGCCTATCGACGGACAGGGGGGATTCACCCCTCCACTTT. Amino acid sequence: CASSLSTDRGDSPLHF.